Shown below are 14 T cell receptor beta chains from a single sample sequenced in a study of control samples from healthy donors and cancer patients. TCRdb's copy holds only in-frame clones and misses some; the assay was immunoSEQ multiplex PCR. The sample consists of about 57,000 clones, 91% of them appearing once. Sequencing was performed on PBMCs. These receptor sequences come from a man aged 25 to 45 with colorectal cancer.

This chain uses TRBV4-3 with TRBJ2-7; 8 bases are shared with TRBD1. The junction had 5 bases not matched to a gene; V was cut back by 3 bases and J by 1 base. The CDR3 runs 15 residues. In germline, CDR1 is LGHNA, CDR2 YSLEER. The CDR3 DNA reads TGCGCCAGCAGCCAGACAGGGGAAGCGTCCTACGAGCAGTACTTC. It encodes CASSQTGEASYEQYF.

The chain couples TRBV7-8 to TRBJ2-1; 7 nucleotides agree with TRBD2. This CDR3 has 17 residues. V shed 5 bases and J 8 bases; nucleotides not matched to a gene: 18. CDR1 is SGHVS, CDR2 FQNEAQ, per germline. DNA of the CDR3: TGTGCCAGCAGCCCAGAAGGATGGTGGGGGGGGGAAGATGAGCAGTTCTTC. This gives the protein CASSPEGWWGGEDEQFF.

The CDR3 loop is CASRVASGSTDTQYF. The CDR3 DNA follows: TGTGCCAGCAGGGTGGCTAGCGGGAGCACAGATACGCAGTATTTT. The chain joins TRBV7-2 to TRBJ2-3; 8 bases match TRBD2. V lost 6 bases to trimming and J lost 0 bases; unmatched junction nucleotides: 5. The length of the CDR3 is 15 residues. Germline V gene lookup returns CDR1 SGHTA and CDR2 FQGNSA.

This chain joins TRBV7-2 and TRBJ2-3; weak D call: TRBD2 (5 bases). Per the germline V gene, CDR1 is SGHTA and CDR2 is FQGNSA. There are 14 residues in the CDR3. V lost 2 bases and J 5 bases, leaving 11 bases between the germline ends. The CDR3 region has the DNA TGTGCCAGCAGCTTATCCCGAGGGATAGATACGCAGTATTTT. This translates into CASSLSRGIDTQYF.

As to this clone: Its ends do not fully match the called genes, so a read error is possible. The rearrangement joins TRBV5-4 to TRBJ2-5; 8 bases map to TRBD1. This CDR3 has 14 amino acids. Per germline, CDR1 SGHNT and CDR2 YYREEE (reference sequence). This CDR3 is CASSLDRAAETQYF. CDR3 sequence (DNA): TGTGCCAGCAGTTTGGACAGGGCCGCAGAGACCCAGTACTTC.

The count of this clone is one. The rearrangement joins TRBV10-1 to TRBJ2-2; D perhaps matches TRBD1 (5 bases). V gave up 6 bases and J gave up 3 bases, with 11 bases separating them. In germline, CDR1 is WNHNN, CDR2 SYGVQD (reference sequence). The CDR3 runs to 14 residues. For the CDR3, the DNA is TGCGCCAGCAGGCAGGGTCAATACACCGGGGAGCTGTTTTTT. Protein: CASRQGQYTGELFF.

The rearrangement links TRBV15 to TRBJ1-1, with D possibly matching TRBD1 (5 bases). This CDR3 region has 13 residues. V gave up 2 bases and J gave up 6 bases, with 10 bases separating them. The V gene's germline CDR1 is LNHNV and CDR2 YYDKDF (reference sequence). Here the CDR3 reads CATSRNRGAEAFF. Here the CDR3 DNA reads TGTGCCACCAGCAGAAACCGGGGGGCTGAAGCTTTCTTT.

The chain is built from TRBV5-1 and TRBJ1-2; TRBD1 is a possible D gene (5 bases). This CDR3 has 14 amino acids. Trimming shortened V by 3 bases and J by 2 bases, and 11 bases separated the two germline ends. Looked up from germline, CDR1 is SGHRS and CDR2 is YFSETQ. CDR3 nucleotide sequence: TGCGCCAGCAGCTCAGGGCTGGTGAACTATGGCTACACCTTC. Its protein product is CASSSGLVNYGYTF.

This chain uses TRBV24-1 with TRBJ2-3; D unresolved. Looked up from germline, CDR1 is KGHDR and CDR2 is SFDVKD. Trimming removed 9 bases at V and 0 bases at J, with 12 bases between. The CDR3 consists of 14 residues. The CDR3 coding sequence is TGTGCCACCGGTACAGCCTACAGCACAGATACGCAGTATTTT. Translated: CATGTAYSTDTQYF.

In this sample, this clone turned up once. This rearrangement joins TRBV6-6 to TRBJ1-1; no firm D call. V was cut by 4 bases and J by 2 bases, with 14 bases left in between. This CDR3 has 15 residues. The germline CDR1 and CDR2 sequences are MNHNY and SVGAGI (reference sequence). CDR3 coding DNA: TGTGCCAGCAGTTCAGGCTTCCGCGCTAACACTGAAGCTTTCTTT. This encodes CASSSGFRANTEAFF.

CDR3 in DNA: TGTGCCAGCAGTTACAGGGCTAGCCTCACTAACTATGGCTACACCTTC. The encoded protein is CASSYRASLTNYGYTF. The chain joins TRBV6-6 to TRBJ1-2; D is unclear. Germline loops: CDR1 MNHNY, CDR2 SVGAGI (reference sequence). The V and J ends lost 2 bases and 0 bases respectively, with 13 bases between them. The CDR3 runs to 16 residues.

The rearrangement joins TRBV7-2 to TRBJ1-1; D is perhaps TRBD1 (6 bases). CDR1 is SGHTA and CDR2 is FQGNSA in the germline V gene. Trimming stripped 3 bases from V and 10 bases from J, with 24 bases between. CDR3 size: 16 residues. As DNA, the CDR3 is TGTGCCAGCAGCTTGAAGGCAGGGGAGTTGCTGCTGGGAGCTTTCTTT. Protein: CASSLKAGELLLGAFF. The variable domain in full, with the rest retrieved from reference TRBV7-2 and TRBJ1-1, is GAGVSQSPSNKVTEKGKDVELRCDPISGHTALYWYRQSLGQGLEFLIYFQGNSAPDKSGLPSDRFSAERTGGSVSTLTIQRTQQEDSAVYLCASSLKAGELLLGAFFGQGTRLTVV.

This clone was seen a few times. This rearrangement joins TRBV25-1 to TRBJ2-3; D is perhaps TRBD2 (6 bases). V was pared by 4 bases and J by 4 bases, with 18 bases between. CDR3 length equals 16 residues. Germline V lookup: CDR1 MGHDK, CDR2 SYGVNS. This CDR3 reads CASSGRDWILPDTQYF. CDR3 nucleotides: TGTGCCAGCAGTGGACGGGACTGGATTTTACCAGATACGCAGTATTTT.

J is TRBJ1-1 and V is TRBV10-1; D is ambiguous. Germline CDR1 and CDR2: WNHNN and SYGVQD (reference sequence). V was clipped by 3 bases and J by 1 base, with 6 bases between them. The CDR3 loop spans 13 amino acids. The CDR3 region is CASSDSENTEAFF. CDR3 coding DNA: TGCGCCAGCAGTGACAGCGAGAACACTGAAGCTTTCTTT.